One sample yielded the 17 T cell receptor beta chains listed below, sequenced in a study of CD8 T cells in ankylosing spondylitis. Each CDR3 protein is one row after TCRdb ran MiXCR on the 5' RACE reads. The table records 250,000 to 350,000 distinct CDR3 sequences, about 20% of them present only once. The sequencing sample was made of blood, either unsorted or a sorted T cell fraction (not recorded which). These receptors all come from a male donor with ankylosing spondylitis or in good health (not recorded which).

The J gene is TRBJ2-5, the V gene TRBV24-1, with D possibly TRBD1 on 6 matching bases. CDR3 size: 15 residues. V was shortened by 5 bases and J by 2 bases, with 14 bases between the two germline ends. CDR1 is KGHDR and CDR2 is SFDVKD in the germline V gene. This CDR3 reads CATSAMGQPQETQYF. In nucleotides, the CDR3 is TGTGCCACCAGTGCAATGGGACAACCACAAGAGACCCAGTACTTC.

This clonotype appeared a few times. The chain recombines TRBV12-3 or TRBV12-4 with TRBJ1-2; D is ambiguous. The CDR3 is 13 amino acids. V dropped 3 bases and J dropped 1 base, with 6 bases sitting between them. CDR3 sequence: CASSFGSNYGYTF. The CDR3 region has the DNA TGTGCCAGCAGTTTCGGGAGTAACTATGGCTACACCTTC.

The chain uses TRBV4-2 and TRBJ2-1; 12 nucleotides line up with TRBD2. V lost 1 base to trimming and J lost 9 bases; unmatched junction nucleotides: 1. The CDR3 length is 14 residues. CDR1 LGHNA and CDR2 YNFKEQ come from the germline V gene. CDR3 DNA sequence: TGTGCCAGCAGCCAAGGACTAGCGGGAGCTGAGCAGTTCTTC. This codes for CASSQGLAGAEQFF.

The chain recombines TRBV2 with TRBJ2-2; D remains unclear. V was shortened by 2 bases and J by 4 bases, with 8 bases between the two germline ends. Per germline, CDR1 SNHLY and CDR2 FYNNEI. CDR3 length: 14 amino acids. The CDR3: CASSEPSVTGELFF. DNA of the CDR3: TGTGCCAGCAGTGAACCGAGTGTCACCGGGGAGCTGTTTTTT.

This clonotype has just a few counts. The V call is TRBV5-1, the J call TRBJ1-1; the D gene is possibly TRBD1 (5 bases). The CDR3 covers 17 residues. Trimming pared 1 base from V and 5 bases from J, leaving 21 bases between. CDR1 is SGHRS, CDR2 YFSETQ, per germline. CDR3 bases: TGCGCCAGCAGCTTGCTTGGCGGGGGGGGTGTCCGAACTGAAGCTTTCTTT. It is translated as CASSLLGGGGVRTEAFF.

Only a few counts were recorded for this clonotype. The chain employs TRBV21-1 and TRBJ1-5. TRBV21-1 has pseudogene status. The CDR3 runs to 15 residues. The CDR3 sequence is CASSLSTGSNQPQHF. CDR3 coding DNA: TGTGCCAGCAGTTTGTCGACGGGTAGCAATCAGCCCCAGCATTTT.

This clonotype showed up just a few times. The CDR3 here is CASSVVQGLYNEQFF. As DNA, the CDR3 is TGTGCCAGCAGCGTAGTCCAGGGGCTTTACAATGAGCAGTTCTTC. The J gene is TRBJ2-1, the V gene TRBV9, with D perhaps matching TRBD1 (6 bases). Looked up from germline, CDR1 is SGDLS and CDR2 is YYNGEE. Trimming removed 0 bases at V and 4 bases at J, with 11 bases between. The CDR3 runs to 15 residues.

The chain carries TRBV2 and TRBJ1-1; no definite D call. With 7 bases removed from V and 5 bases from J, the gap between germline ends came to 14 bases. Germline V gives CDR1 SNHLY, CDR2 FYNNEI. The CDR3 contains 13 residues. CDR3 DNA: TGTGCCAGCACAGGATTACCGGAGACTGAAGCTTTCTTT. Its translation is CASTGLPETEAFF.

The V gene is TRBV27, the J gene TRBJ1-4, with 8 bases identical to TRBD1. This CDR3 region has 14 residues. Trimming took 4 bases from V and 5 from J; bases not matched to a gene: 3. Germline values: CDR1 MNHEY, CDR2 SMNVEV (reference sequence). The CDR3 DNA sequence: TGTGCCAGCAGTTCGACAGGGGAAAATGAAAAACTGTTTTTT. Translation: CASSSTGENEKLFF.

The V gene is TRBV5-1, the J gene TRBJ2-1; D is undetermined. The CDR3 consists of 15 residues. V lost 0 bases and J lost 6, with 13 bases in between. The germline gives CDR1 SGHRS, CDR2 YFSETQ. This CDR3 reads CASSLGRVSPNEQFF. CDR3 DNA: TGCGCCAGCAGCTTGGGTCGGGTTTCCCCCAATGAGCAGTTCTTC. The whole variable domain, remainder taken from reference TRBV5-1 and TRBJ2-1, is KAGVTQTPRYLIKTRGQQVTLSCSPISGHRSVSWYQQTPGQGLQFLFEYFSETQRNKGNFPGRFSGRQFSNSRSEMNVSTLELGDSALYLCASSLGRVSPNEQFFGPGTRLTVL.

This clonotype was found a few times. This chain uses TRBV12-3 or TRBV12-4 with TRBJ1-1; weak D call: TRBD1 (6 bases). This CDR3 contains 13 residues. Trimming pared 7 bases from V and 0 bases from J, leaving 9 bases between. CDR3 nucleotide sequence: TGTGCCAGCAATCCAGGGGTGAACACTGAAGCTTTCTTT. Amino acids: CASNPGVNTEAFF.

This chain uses TRBV6-5 with TRBJ2-7; possible D gene TRBD2, 6 bases. Germline loops: CDR1 MNHEY, CDR2 SVGAGI. The CDR3 loop spans 16 amino acids. The CDR3 is CASSSLPSGSSSEQYV. The CDR3 nucleotides read TGTGCCAGCAGTTCCCTCCCGAGCGGGTCCTCCTCCGAGCAGTACGTC.

This clonotype was detected a few times. The chain uses TRBV15 and TRBJ1-1, with a tentative D call TRBD1 (6 bases). V lost 5 bases to trimming and J lost 4 bases, with 14 bases between them. Germline V lookup: CDR1 LNHNV, CDR2 YYDKDF (reference sequence). The CDR3 contains 14 residues. The CDR3 here is CATSRDTLGTEAFF. The CDR3 region has the DNA TGTGCCACCAGCCGGGACACCTTGGGCACTGAAGCTTTCTTT.

This clonotype occurred a few times. The CDR3 here is CASSVVGTRAEGADTQYF. CDR3 bases: TGTGCCAGCAGCGTAGTCGGGACTAGAGCCGAAGGGGCAGATACGCAGTATTTT. The gene calls are TRBV9 and TRBJ2-3, with TRBD2 matching 8 bases. The CDR3 runs to 18 residues. V dropped 0 bases and J dropped 4; count of bases not matched to a gene: 13. Germline CDR1 SGDLS, CDR2 YYNGEE.

The rearrangement links TRBV6-1 to TRBJ2-7; D might be TRBD1 or TRBD2, each matching 6 bases. V gave up 5 bases and J gave up 4 bases, with 18 bases separating them. This CDR3 contains 15 residues. Per the germline V gene, CDR1 is MNHNS and CDR2 is SASEGT. The CDR3 spells CASSRAGGGTYEQYV. The DNA for the CDR3 is TGTGCCAGCAGTAGGGCAGGAGGGGGTACATACGAGCAGTACGTC.

This clonotype appeared many times. This rearrangement joins TRBV10-3 to TRBJ1-1; 7 bases fit TRBD1. The CDR3 is made up of 15 amino acids. Trimming removed 6 bases from V and 2 bases from J; junction bases left unmatched: 9. The germline gives CDR1 ENHRY, CDR2 SYGVKD. The CDR3 loop reads CAIRIDQGDNTEAFF. Here the CDR3 DNA reads TGTGCCATCAGGATCGACCAGGGGGATAACACTGAAGCTTTCTTT.

This clonotype was detected a few times. This chain uses TRBV5-5 with TRBJ1-5, with D perhaps TRBD1 (5 bases). V lost 4 bases and J 0 bases, leaving 11 bases between the germline ends. Germline V gene lookup returns CDR1 SGHKS and CDR2 YYEKEE (reference sequence). The CDR3 has 15 residues. The CDR3 nucleotides are TGTGCCAGCAGCCTCAGGGAGACTAGCAATCAGCCCCAGCATTTT. It is translated as CASSLRETSNQPQHF.